Below, 25 T cell receptor beta chains from the same sample are listed, as sequenced in a study of blood T cell repertoires in COVID-19. Using immunoSEQ multiplex PCR, the repertoire was profiled, and TCRdb retains in-frame clones only, with some absent. The table has 250,000 to 300,000 clones, 70% to 90% seen once. Sequenced: peripheral blood. Receptor source: a man in his fifties or sixties who had recovered from COVID-19.

Remarks on this clone: The same CDR3 also results from other DNA sequences found in this sample. The CDR3 region is CASSGGQGNYGYTF. CDR3 in DNA: TGCGCCAGCAGCGGGGGACAGGGAAACTATGGCTACACCTTC. The V and J genes are TRBV5-1 and TRBJ1-2; 9 positions agree with TRBD1. V lost 4 bases, J lost 2 bases, and 3 bases stayed unmatched. This CDR3 contains 14 residues. The germline V gene encodes CDR1 SGHRS and CDR2 YFSETQ. The complete variable domain, with remaining parts taken from reference TRBV5-1 and TRBJ1-2, reads KAGVTQTPRYLIKTRGQQVTLSCSPISGHRSVSWYQQTPGQGLQFLFEYFSETQRNKGNFPGRFSGRQFSNSRSEMNVSTLELGDSALYLCASSGGQGNYGYTFGSGTRLTVV.

V gene TRBV11-2 combines with J gene TRBJ2-7, with 10 nucleotides matching TRBD2. This CDR3 contains 16 residues. Germline values: CDR1 SGHAT, CDR2 FQNNGV. The V and J ends lost 4 bases and 1 base, in that order; junction bases with no gene match: 7. The CDR3 reads CASSSQAGGPSYEQYF. Here the CDR3 DNA reads TGTGCCAGCAGCTCACAAGCGGGAGGGCCTTCCTACGAGCAGTACTTC.

This chain connects TRBV9 to TRBJ1-3; TRBD1 agrees at 7 bases. The V gene's germline CDR1 is SGDLS and CDR2 YYNGEE. With V trimmed by 3 bases and J by 2 bases, 5 bases remained unmatched. The CDR3 extends over 15 amino acids. The chain's CDR3 is CASSAHRGPGNTIYF. The CDR3 region has the DNA TGTGCCAGCAGCGCCCACAGGGGTCCTGGAAACACCATATATTTT.

A single count supports this clone. The gene calls are TRBV2 and TRBJ1-5; 9 bases agree with TRBD1. Trimming took 5 bases from V and 5 from J; bases not matched to a gene: 7. The germline CDR1 and CDR2 sequences are SNHLY and FYNNEI. The CDR3 covers 15 residues. This chain's CDR3 is CASSWGQGGDQPQHF. In nucleotides, the CDR3 is TGTGCCAGCAGTTGGGGACAGGGAGGGGATCAGCCCCAGCATTTT.

This rearrangement joins TRBV16 to TRBJ1-3; TRBD1 is a possible D gene (5 bases). Germline V gene data show CDR1 as KGHSY and CDR2 as FQNENV. There are 15 residues in the CDR3. The V gene lost 4 bases and the J gene lost 2 bases, with 12 bases spanning the gap. The CDR3 coding sequence is TGTGCCAGCAGCCTTTCGGTACAGGCTGGAAACACCATATATTTT. Protein: CASSLSVQAGNTIYF.

This sequence joins TRBV6-5 and TRBJ1-2; 7 nucleotides match TRBD1. Germline V lookup: CDR1 MNHEY, CDR2 SVGAGI. After removal of 5 bases from V and 6 bases from J, the junction contained 9 bases not matched to a gene. The CDR3 is 14 residues long. DNA for the CDR3: TGTGCCAGCAGTCCCCAGATTGGGACAGATGGCTACACCTTC. Protein: CASSPQIGTDGYTF.

The chain combines TRBV7-9 with TRBJ2-5; 10 bases match TRBD1. V shed 4 bases and J 5 bases; nucleotides not matched to a gene: 7. The V gene's germline CDR1 is SEHNR and CDR2 FQNEAQ (reference sequence). This CDR3 is 15 amino acids long. The CDR3 bases are TGTGCCAGCAGCTCCGGACAGGGGGTTTTGGAGACCCAGTACTTC. Translation: CASSSGQGVLETQYF. The entire variable domain, with the rest obtained from reference TRBV7-9 and TRBJ2-5, is as follows: DTGVSQNPRHKITKRGQNVTFRCDPISEHNRLYWYRQTLGQGPEFLTYFQNEAQLEKSRLLSDRFSAERPKGSFSTLEIQRTEQGDSAMYLCASSSGQGVLETQYFGPGTRLLVL.

This clone occurred once. Additional DNA sequences in this sample encode the identical CDR3. This chain links TRBV9 with TRBJ2-1; a weak D match, TRBD1 (5 bases). Germline CDR1 SGDLS, CDR2 YYNGEE. The CDR3 covers 13 residues. V was trimmed by 0 bases and J by 6 bases, leaving 7 bases between them. CDR3 protein: CASSVGQGNEQFF. The CDR3 nucleotides are TGTGCCAGCAGCGTAGGTCAGGGCAATGAGCAGTTCTTC.

The chain is built from TRBV5-1 and TRBJ2-1, with D perhaps matching TRBD1 (5 bases). The CDR3 runs to 13 residues. Trimming left V 3 bases short and J 9 bases short, with 13 bases between. CDR1 SGHRS and CDR2 YFSETQ come from the germline V gene. The CDR3 DNA is TGCGCCAGCAGCTCGGACACCTACGGTGAGCAGTTCTTC. It is translated as CASSSDTYGEQFF.

The rearrangement uses TRBV11-2 and TRBJ1-2; D unclear. The germline V gene encodes CDR1 SGHAT and CDR2 FQNNGV. Trimming removed 1 base at V and 4 bases at J, with 13 bases between. CDR3 length: 15 residues. CDR3 sequence reads: CASSLAELPTYGYTF. The CDR3 DNA reads TGTGCCAGCAGCTTAGCAGAACTACCCACCTATGGCTACACCTTC.

This clone was found once. The chain employs TRBV7-3 and TRBJ2-7, with D possibly TRBD2 on 6 matching bases. V was trimmed by 1 base and J by 3 bases, leaving 13 bases between them. Per germline, CDR1 SGHTA and CDR2 FQGTGA. CDR3 size: 15 residues. CDR3 nucleotide sequence: TGTGCCAGCAGCTTAAGTGGCCTGGGAGGCTACGAGCAGTACTTC. It translates to CASSLSGLGGYEQYF.

This chain joins TRBV18 and TRBJ2-7; 8 bases map to TRBD1. This CDR3 has 14 residues. V dropped 4 bases and J dropped 0; count of bases not matched to a gene: 2. Germline V gene lookup returns CDR1 KGHSH and CDR2 LQKENI. The CDR3 spells CASSRQGPSYEQYF. In DNA, the CDR3 is TGTGCCAGCTCACGACAGGGGCCCTCCTACGAGCAGTACTTC.

This clone was counted only a few times. V gene TRBV2 combines with J gene TRBJ1-6; 9 bases match TRBD1. V shed 9 bases and J 7 bases; nucleotides not matched to a gene: 4. The CDR3 is made up of 13 amino acids. Germline-derived CDR1 and CDR2 are SNHLY and FYNNEI. Written as DNA, the CDR3 is TGTGCCAGGGGGACAGGGCAGAATTCACCCCTCCACTTT. Residues: CARGTGQNSPLHF.

The V and J genes are TRBV19 and TRBJ1-5; a possible D gene is TRBD1 (5 bases). The CDR3 loop spans 13 amino acids. Germline V gene lookup returns CDR1 LNHDA and CDR2 SQIVND (reference sequence). The germline V and J ends were trimmed by 2 bases and 7 bases, with 9 bases remaining between them. Here the CDR3 reads CASSIQGWQPQHF. The DNA of the CDR3 is TGTGCCAGTAGTATACAGGGATGGCAGCCCCAGCATTTT.

In this sample, this clone turned up a few times. This sample includes further DNA sequences coding for the same CDR3. This sequence joins TRBV10-2 and TRBJ2-3, with 8 positions matching TRBD2. The CDR3 has 11 amino acids. The V gene's germline CDR1 is WSHSY and CDR2 SAAADI. Trimming at V came to 8 bases and at J to 6 bases, leaving 1 base not matched to a gene. The CDR3 bases are TGCGCCAGCTCGGGGGGGGATACGCAGTATTTT. This translates into CASSGGDTQYF.

The CDR3 reads CASSEGGAGETQYF. The CDR3 DNA sequence: TGCGCCAGCAGTGAGGGGGGGGCAGGAGAGACCCAGTACTTC. The J gene is TRBJ2-5, the V gene TRBV10-1, with a possible D match to TRBD2 (7 bases). Trimming removed 2 bases from V and 4 bases from J, with 11 bases in between. Germline CDR1 reads WNHNN; CDR2 reads SYGVQD (reference sequence). This CDR3 region has 14 residues.

The chain joins TRBV11-2 to TRBJ1-1; the match to TRBD1 covers 10 bases. The CDR3 consists of 17 residues. CDR1 is SGHAT and CDR2 is FQNNGV in the germline V gene. After removal of 2 bases from V and 1 base from J, the junction contained 7 bases not matched to a gene. CDR3 region: CASSLPTGGMENTEAFF. The CDR3 DNA reads TGTGCCAGCAGCTTACCGACAGGGGGCATGGAGAACACTGAAGCTTTCTTT.

The chain uses TRBV11-3 and TRBJ2-7; 8 bases map to TRBD1. The CDR3 has 14 residues. J gave up 3 bases and V 5 bases, and 6 bases lay outside the gene matches. The V gene's germline CDR1 is SGHNT and CDR2 YENEEA. The CDR3 reads CASSRQGMDYEQYF. Written as DNA, the CDR3 is TGTGCCAGCAGCCGACAGGGGATGGACTACGAGCAGTACTTC.

The chain has TRBV28 and TRBJ2-7; D might be TRBD2 (6 bases). V was trimmed by 10 bases and J by 3 bases, leaving 16 bases between them. This CDR3 is built from 13 residues. In germline, CDR1 is MDHEN, CDR2 SYDVKM. The CDR3 is CAITGTSLYEQYF. The CDR3, as DNA: TGTGCCATAACCGGGACTTCCCTCTACGAGCAGTACTTC.

The rearrangement uses TRBV5-8 and TRBJ1-5, with D maybe TRBD1 (6 bases). CDR1 SGHTS and CDR2 YDEGEE come from the germline V gene. The CDR3 loop spans 17 amino acids. Between the trimmed V and J ends, which lost 2 bases and 1 base, there was a span of 16 bases. CDR3: CASSLMRIGGSNQPQHF. CDR3 nucleotides: TGTGCCAGCAGCTTAATGCGGATAGGGGGAAGCAATCAGCCCCAGCATTTT.

A note on this clone: At one end, the junction sequence differs from germline, possibly due to a read error. This chain connects TRBV7-9 to TRBJ2-2; TRBD2 matches at 9 bases. In germline, CDR1 is SEHNR, CDR2 FQNEAQ (reference sequence). The length of the CDR3 is 15 residues. The CDR3 DNA follows: TGTGCCAGCAGCCTAGCGGGGCCCGTTGCCGGGGAGCTGTTTTTT. Amino acid sequence: CASSLAGPVAGELFF.

This clone was counted only a few times. The chain carries TRBV3-1 (or the pseudogene TRBV3-2) and TRBJ2-1; D remains unclear. The germline V and J ends were trimmed by 0 bases and 7 bases, with 10 bases remaining between them. Germline V lookup: CDR1 LGHDT, CDR2 YNNKEL (reference sequence). This CDR3 has 14 amino acids. The CDR3 region has the DNA TGTGCCAGCAGCCAAGATTTCCCTAGGAATGAGCAGTTCTTC. Protein: CASSQDFPRNEQFF.

The chain couples TRBV7-9 to TRBJ2-2; 8 bases are a match to TRBD2. V dropped 5 bases and J dropped 4; count of bases not matched to a gene: 9. This CDR3 contains 16 residues. CDR1 SEHNR and CDR2 FQNEAQ come from the germline V gene (reference sequence). The CDR3 sequence is CASSPHREGFTGELFF. The DNA of the CDR3 is TGTGCCAGCAGCCCACACCGGGAGGGATTCACCGGGGAGCTGTTTTTT.

This chain connects TRBV5-1 to TRBJ2-1, with TRBD2 matching 9 bases. Germline loops: CDR1 SGHRS, CDR2 YFSETQ. Trimming at V came to 0 bases and at J to 5 bases, leaving 6 bases not matched to a gene. This CDR3 is 16 amino acids long. CDR3 amino acids: CASSLASSGTHNEQFF. DNA of the CDR3: TGCGCCAGCAGCTTGGCATCTAGCGGGACCCACAATGAGCAGTTCTTC.

This clone has only a few counts. The chain carries TRBV5-1 and TRBJ2-2; no clear D. The CDR3 has 13 residues. V was clipped by 4 bases and J by 1 base, with 5 bases between them. In germline, CDR1 is SGHRS, CDR2 YFSETQ. This CDR3 is CASSHRNTGELFF. The CDR3 nucleotides read TGCGCCAGCAGCCACAGGAACACCGGGGAGCTGTTTTTT.